Shown below are 28 T cell receptor beta chains from a single sample sequenced in a study of blood T cell repertoires in COVID-19. Clones were sequenced by immunoSEQ multiplex PCR, and TCRdb holds only the in-frame ones, with some missing. The sample carries some 89,000 clones, just over 90% recorded once. The sequenced sample was peripheral blood. These receptors came from a man in his sixties with acute or convalescent COVID-19.

This clone was detected only once. V usage is TRBV2 and J usage is TRBJ1-6; no clear D gene. CDR1 SNHLY and CDR2 FYNNEI come from the germline V gene. The CDR3 consists of 15 residues. V was shortened by 2 bases and J by 5 bases, with 10 bases between the two germline ends. CDR3 residues: CASSEQALHNSPLHF. The CDR3 bases are TGTGCCAGCAGTGAACAGGCACTGCATAATTCACCCCTCCACTTT.

This chain uses TRBV11-3 with TRBJ2-5, with D possibly being TRBD1 (5 bases). The CDR3 extends over 17 amino acids. Deletions cut 1 base from V and 3 bases from J, with 18 bases between. Germline CDR1 and CDR2: SGHNT and YENEEA. CDR3 sequence: CASSLGVTATSEETQYF. Written as DNA, the CDR3 is TGTGCCAGCAGCTTAGGGGTGACAGCAACAAGCGAAGAGACCCAGTACTTC.

V gene TRBV18 combines with J gene TRBJ1-4; a weak D match, TRBD1 (5 bases). CDR1 is KGHSH and CDR2 is LQKENI in the germline V gene. The CDR3 is 15 residues long. V lost 0 bases to trimming and J lost 6 bases, with 11 bases between them. CDR3 sequence: CASSPPAGLYEKLFF. CDR3 DNA: TGTGCCAGCTCACCACCGGCAGGGCTCTATGAAAAACTGTTTTTT.

The V call is TRBV3-1 (or the pseudogene TRBV3-2), the J call TRBJ2-7; 11 positions agree with TRBD1. The CDR3 runs to 21 residues. V was pared by 4 bases and J by 3 bases, with 23 bases of the junction left unmatched. The germline CDR1 and CDR2 sequences are LGHDT and YNNKEL (reference sequence). CDR3 DNA sequence: TGTGCCAGCAGCCGCTCGCGGATCCTTACTAGACCCGGGACAGGGGGCTACGAGCAGTACTTC. Translation: CASSRSRILTRPGTGGYEQYF.

This clone was counted once. The J gene is TRBJ1-4, the V gene TRBV10-1, with D unresolved. The CDR3 has 14 residues. The germline V gene encodes CDR1 WNHNN and CDR2 SYGVQD (reference sequence). V was cut by 0 bases and J by 5 bases, with 7 bases left in between. The DNA for the CDR3 is TGCGCCAGCAGTGAGTCGACCGGGAATGAAAAACTGTTTTTT. Translating it yields CASSESTGNEKLFF.

The chain carries TRBV4-1 and TRBJ2-7, with TRBD2 matching 8 bases. CDR3 length: 15 amino acids. The germline V gene has CDR1 MGHRA and CDR2 YSYEKL. V trimming: 0 bases; J trimming: 3 bases; junction bases outside the gene matches: 4. The CDR3 DNA reads TGCGCCAGCAGCCAAGATGGTCTAGCGGGCTACGAGCAGTACTTC. It yields the protein CASSQDGLAGYEQYF.

This clone has more than one count but fewer than ten. The rearrangement joins TRBV19 to TRBJ2-7; 7 nucleotides agree with TRBD2. The V gene end was trimmed by 4 bases and the J gene end by 0 bases; junction bases not matched to a gene: 6. The CDR3 length is 15 residues. The germline V gene has CDR1 LNHDA and CDR2 SQIVND (reference sequence). CDR3 in amino acids: CASSTLAASSYEQYF. CDR3 DNA sequence: TGTGCCAGTAGTACCCTAGCGGCGAGCTCCTACGAGCAGTACTTC.

This chain joins TRBV6-5 and TRBJ1-2; TRBD1 matches at 8 bases. Trimming took 8 bases from V and 2 from J; bases not matched to a gene: 7. This CDR3 has 14 amino acids. Germline V gives CDR1 MNHEY, CDR2 SVGAGI. In DNA form, the CDR3 reads TGTGCCAGCGCCTCGTCAGGGGGCAACTATGGCTACACCTTC. This gives the protein CASASSGGNYGYTF.

This chain links TRBV18 with TRBJ2-2; D remains ambiguous. V was cut by 8 bases and J by 5 bases, with 15 bases left in between. The CDR3 is 14 residues long. From germline, CDR1 is KGHSH and CDR2 LQKENI. The CDR3 protein is CASAKSLSTGELFF. DNA of the CDR3: TGTGCCAGCGCAAAGAGTTTATCGACCGGGGAGCTGTTTTTT.

The gene calls are TRBV19 and TRBJ1-1, with a tentative D call TRBD1 (5 bases). V shed 7 bases and J shed 0 bases, with 12 bases lying between them. Per the germline V gene, CDR1 is LNHDA and CDR2 is SQIVND (reference sequence). The CDR3 runs to 14 residues. The CDR3 nucleotides are TGTGCCAGTATCAAGACAGCCATGAACACTGAAGCTTTCTTT. Amino acid sequence: CASIKTAMNTEAFF. Full variable domain (rest looked up from reference TRBV19 and TRBJ1-1): DGGITQSPKYLFRKEGQNVTLSCEQNLNHDAMYWYRQDPGQGLRLIYYSQIVNDFQKGDIAEGYSVSREKKESFPLTVTSAQKNPTAFYLCASIKTAMNTEAFFGQGTRLTVV.

The genes are TRBV29-1 and TRBJ1-1; 12 positions match TRBD1. CDR3 length: 14 amino acids. The germline V gene has CDR1 SQVTM and CDR2 ANQGSEA. The V segment lost 8 bases and the J segment 11 bases; nucleotides outside the gene matches: 15. The chain's CDR3 is CSCRDRGRVGEAFF. Here the CDR3 DNA reads TGCAGCTGCCGGGACAGGGGGCGTGTGGGAGAGGCTTTCTTT.

CDR3: CASRSYRGPYGYTF. As DNA, the CDR3 is TGTGCCAGCAGATCGTACAGGGGACCCTATGGCTACACCTTC. This sequence joins TRBV28 and TRBJ1-2, with 7 bases that match TRBD1. J was trimmed by 4 bases and V by 6 bases; bases with no gene match: 8. This CDR3 is built from 14 residues. Germline V gene lookup returns CDR1 MDHEN and CDR2 SYDVKM.

The rearrangement uses TRBV7-9 and TRBJ1-5; D unclear. V lost 5 bases, J lost 2 bases, and 13 bases lay in between. This CDR3 contains 15 residues. Germline CDR1 and CDR2: SEHNR and FQNEAQ (reference sequence). CDR3 sequence (DNA): TGTGCCAGCAGCCCCGGGAGGGCGGGCAATCAGCCCCAGCATTTT. Its translation is CASSPGRAGNQPQHF.

V usage is TRBV7-9 and J usage is TRBJ1-5, with D possibly TRBD1 on 5 matching bases. The CDR3 runs to 15 residues. Trimming took 4 bases from V and 3 from J, leaving 13 bases between them. Germline V gene data show CDR1 as SEHNR and CDR2 as FQNEAQ (reference sequence). CDR3 in amino acids: CASSSYGGVNQPQHF. CDR3 sequence (DNA): TGTGCCAGCAGCTCCTACGGGGGAGTCAATCAGCCCCAGCATTTT.

In its sample, this clone was seen a few times. The chain is built from TRBV2 and TRBJ1-2, with D perhaps TRBD1 (6 bases). Germline lookup yields CDR1 SNHLY and CDR2 FYNNEI. V was trimmed by 4 bases and J by 1 base, leaving 7 bases between them. This CDR3 region has 13 residues. This CDR3 is CASSGQVNYGYTF. In nucleotides, the CDR3 is TGTGCCAGCAGTGGACAGGTTAACTATGGCTACACCTTC.

The chain has TRBV3-1 (or the pseudogene TRBV3-2) and TRBJ1-2; 7 bases are shared with TRBD1. The CDR3 sequence is 15 residues long. Germline trimming cut 4 bases from V and 3 bases from J; bases unmatched to any gene: 8. Germline CDR1 is LGHDT and CDR2 is YNNKEL (reference sequence). The CDR3 DNA sequence: TGTGCCAGCAGCCTCCGGGACAGAAAATACTATGGCTACACCTTC. This encodes CASSLRDRKYYGYTF.

The V and J genes are TRBV5-1 and TRBJ1-2; the D gene is possibly TRBD1 (5 bases). Germline-derived CDR1 and CDR2 are SGHRS and YFSETQ. Trimming took off 0 bases at V and 7 bases at J, with 13 bases between the two ends. CDR3 length: 14 amino acids. CDR3: CASSLGTGSGGYTF. The CDR3 DNA reads TGCGCCAGCAGCTTGGGTACAGGTTCGGGTGGCTACACCTTC.

The rearrangement uses TRBV7-2 and TRBJ2-3, with 7 nucleotides matching TRBD2. This CDR3 region has 15 residues. Germline values: CDR1 SGHTA, CDR2 FQGNSA. V was pared by 5 bases and J by 4 bases, with 9 bases of the junction left unmatched. CDR3 sequence reads: CASSQAGSGADTQYF. DNA for the CDR3: TGTGCCAGCAGCCAAGCGGGGAGTGGGGCAGATACGCAGTATTTT.

DNA of the CDR3: TGCAGCGTTGGACGACAGCAGAACACTGAAGCTTTCTTT. Amino acids: CSVGRQQNTEAFF. V usage is TRBV29-1 and J usage is TRBJ1-1; D may be TRBD1 (5 bases). From germline, CDR1 is SQVTM and CDR2 ANQGSEA. V lost 4 bases to trimming and J lost 1 base, with 10 bases between them. The CDR3 extends over 13 amino acids.

The chain links TRBV29-1 to TRBJ1-5; TRBD1 is a possible D gene (6 bases). CDR3 length: 13 residues. V was clipped by 6 bases and J by 3 bases, with 12 bases between them. The germline gives CDR1 SQVTM, CDR2 ANQGSEA. CDR3 coding DNA: TGCAGCGTGGCAGGGGCCGACAATCAGCCCCAGCATTTT. This codes for CSVAGADNQPQHF. Full variable domain (outside the CDR3, taken from reference TRBV29-1 and TRBJ1-5): SAVISQKPSRDICQRGTSLTIQCQVDSQVTMMFWYRQQPGQSLTLIATANQGSEATYESGFVIDKFPISRPNLTFSTLTVSNMSPEDSSIYLCSVAGADNQPQHFGDGTRLSIL.

The chain has TRBV19 and TRBJ1-4; D gene unclear. V was shortened by 6 bases and J by 1 base, with 12 bases between the two germline ends. Per germline, CDR1 LNHDA and CDR2 SQIVND (reference sequence). This CDR3 spans 15 amino acids. CDR3: CASRPSRGTNEKLFF. For the CDR3, the DNA is TGTGCCAGTAGACCCTCGCGAGGAACTAATGAAAAACTGTTTTTT.

CDR3 nucleotides: TGTGCCAGCAGCTCCCCCCCCGGACAGTACACTGAAGCTTTCTTT. This codes for CASSSPPGQYTEAFF. V usage is TRBV7-8 and J usage is TRBJ1-1; the D gene is possibly TRBD1 (6 bases). Trimming removed 4 bases from V and 3 bases from J, with 15 bases in between. CDR1 and CDR2 (germline): SGHVS, FQNEAQ. This CDR3 is built from 15 residues.

The rearrangement links TRBV5-1 to TRBJ2-3, with 8 bases that match TRBD2. The CDR3 is 15 amino acids. V was pared by 0 bases and J by 1 base, with 1 base of the junction left unmatched. Germline V lookup: CDR1 SGHRS, CDR2 YFSETQ. The CDR3 region has the DNA TGCGCCAGCAGCTTGGTACTAGCGGGCACAGATACGCAGTATTTT. Its translation is CASSLVLAGTDTQYF.

On this clone: This sample includes further DNA sequences coding for the same CDR3. The rearrangement links TRBV2 to TRBJ1-5; 10 bases match TRBD1. The junction had 3 bases not matched to a gene; V was cut back by 6 bases and J by 4 bases. Looked up from germline, CDR1 is SNHLY and CDR2 is FYNNEI. The CDR3 contains 14 residues. The CDR3 loop is CASRGQGNNQPQHF. CDR3 coding DNA: TGTGCCAGCAGGGGACAGGGGAATAATCAGCCCCAGCATTTT.

The J gene is TRBJ1-6, the V gene TRBV7-9; 8 bases map to TRBD1. J gave up 10 bases and V 6 bases, and 8 bases lay outside the gene matches. Germline CDR1 SEHNR, CDR2 FQNEAQ (reference sequence). CDR3 length: 14 amino acids. CDR3 loop: CASSLPGQVSPLHF. The DNA for the CDR3 is TGTGCCAGCAGTCTACCGGGACAGGTATCACCCCTCCACTTT.

The chain joins TRBV30 to TRBJ1-4; D unclear. CDR1 and CDR2 (germline): GTSNPN, SVGIG (reference sequence). Trimming removed 2 bases from V and 6 bases from J, with 4 bases in between. There are 11 residues in the CDR3. In DNA, the CDR3 is TGTGCCTGGAGTATCTATGAAAAACTGTTTTTT. Translating gives CAWSIYEKLFF.

The chain uses TRBV10-3 and TRBJ1-1; TRBD1 might be the D (6 bases). Germline V gene sequence: CDR1 ENHRY, CDR2 SYGVKD. Trimming shortened V by 0 bases and J by 4 bases, and 12 bases separated the two germline ends. This CDR3 is 15 amino acids long. CDR3 in amino acids: CAISESGGGGTEAFF. CDR3 coding DNA: TGTGCCATCAGTGAGTCCGGGGGAGGGGGCACTGAAGCTTTCTTT.

J is TRBJ2-5 and V is TRBV2; 10 bases line up with TRBD1. The CDR3 runs to 15 residues. With 5 bases clipped from V and 4 bases from J, the junction kept 7 bases outside the gene matches. Germline assignment: CDR1 SNHLY and CDR2 FYNNEI. CDR3 coding DNA: TGTGCCAGCAGTTTAGACAGGGGGCAGGGAGAGACCCAGTACTTC. This sequence encodes CASSLDRGQGETQYF.